This TCR beta chain emerged from a study of sequential checkpoint blockade in melanoma. Worth noting for this clone: It is likely a read error: a sequence one base away is far more abundant. Other DNA sequences within the sample encode an identical CDR3.

Treatment given: randomized to nivolumab then ipilimumab (arm A) or the reverse (arm B). Produced via immunoSEQ multiplex PCR; TCRdb's table is partial and in-frame only. The sample contains under 15,000 clones, roughly 79% of which appear only once. CDR1 and CDR2 from the germline V gene are MGHRA and YSYEKL. The V segment lost 0 bases and the J segment 3 bases; nucleotides outside the gene matches: 8. The CDR3 has 16 amino acids. This chain connects TRBV4-1 to TRBJ2-7, with 7 bases fitting TRBD1. The source material was CD8+ T cells sorted from blood (inferred from file names), sampled from a patient given nivolumab and ipilimumab in sequence. The origin of this receptor is a human donor with melanoma. This CDR3 is CASSQDSWAGGYEQYF. In DNA form, the CDR3 reads TGCGCCAGCAGCCAAGATTCGTGGGCAGGGGGCTACGAGCAGTACTTC.